This TCR beta chain was found in a study of chemoradiotherapy in HPV16-positive cancers. Germline V CDR1 and CDR2: MNHEY, SMNVEV (reference sequence). The V end was cut by 0 bases, the J end by 1 base, with 9 bases between. CDR3 length: 15 residues. This table comes from immunoSEQ multiplex PCR, and its TCRdb copy is limited to in-frame clones, with some not included. Here the sample spans about 12,000 clones, 60% to 80% being singletons. Sampling was done from a patient who underwent chemoradiotherapy. J is TRBJ1-1 and V is TRBV27; D unclear. The receptor was isolated from a human donor with HPV-associated anogenital cancer. CDR3 nucleotides: TGTGCCAGCAGTTTATCGTACGACACGAACACTGAAGCTTTCTTT. This sequence encodes CASSLSYDTNTEAFF.